A single sample gave rise to the 14 T cell receptor beta chains below, sequenced in a study of blood T cell repertoires in COVID-19. Produced via immunoSEQ multiplex PCR; TCRdb's table is partial and in-frame only. In the table there are about 38,000 clones, about 89% of which are singletons. Sequenced: peripheral blood. The receptors were sampled from a man in his forties or fifties with active or convalescent COVID-19.

The chain is built from TRBV30 and TRBJ1-6; D gene ambiguous. The CDR3 consists of 14 residues. Trimming shortened V by 0 bases and J by 7 bases, and 10 bases separated the two germline ends. Per germline, CDR1 GTSNPN and CDR2 SVGIG (reference sequence). In DNA form, the CDR3 reads TGTGCCTGGAGTGTGGCTGGAGGGAATTCACCCCTCCACTTT. The encoded protein is CAWSVAGGNSPLHF.

This chain uses TRBV3-1 (or the pseudogene TRBV3-2) with TRBJ1-2; possibly TRBD1 for D (5 bases). This CDR3 spans 15 amino acids. Germline V gene sequence: CDR1 LGHDT, CDR2 YNNKEL (reference sequence). The V and J ends lost 4 bases and 2 bases respectively, with 14 bases between them. The DNA of the CDR3 is TGTGCCAGCAGCCGGAACCGGGGGACCAACTATGGCTACACCTTC. This codes for CASSRNRGTNYGYTF.

This clone was found once. This chain uses TRBV7-3 with TRBJ2-3, with 8 bases that match TRBD2. CDR1 and CDR2 (germline): SGHTA, FQGTGA. V gave up 5 bases and J gave up 0 bases; unmatched junction bases: 16. The CDR3 totals 19 residues. As DNA, the CDR3 is TGTGCCAGCAGCCGCCCCCGACGTAGCGGGGCAGCGAGCACAGATACGCAGTATTTT. It codes for CASSRPRRSGAASTDTQYF.

This rearrangement joins TRBV10-3 to TRBJ2-3; 7 bases line up with TRBD1. Germline trimming cut 4 bases from V and 5 bases from J; bases unmatched to any gene: 9. Germline CDR1 ENHRY, CDR2 SYGVKD. CDR3 length: 15 residues. The CDR3 nucleotides read TGTGCCATCAGTGCCCAGACAGGGTATATAGATACGCAGTATTTT. It yields the protein CAISAQTGYIDTQYF.

V and J are TRBV7-6 and TRBJ1-5; a possible D gene is TRBD1 (6 bases). The CDR3 loop spans 15 amino acids. CDR1 is SGHVS, CDR2 FNYEAQ, per germline. Trimming removed 3 bases from V and 0 bases from J, with 9 bases in between. CDR3 bases: TGTGCCAGCAGCTTGGAAGGGGGTAGCAATCAGCCCCAGCATTTT. It yields the protein CASSLEGGSNQPQHF.

The rearrangement links TRBV4-1 to TRBJ2-5, with 8 bases lining up with TRBD1. Germline CDR1 MGHRA, CDR2 YSYEKL. The CDR3 covers 19 residues. V lost 1 base and J lost 3; bases outside the gene matches: 16. CDR3 loop: CASSQVGTGLARLKETQYF. As DNA, the CDR3 is TGCGCCAGCAGCCAAGTGGGGACAGGACTCGCAAGGCTGAAAGAGACCCAGTACTTC.

The V call is TRBV6-1, the J call TRBJ2-4, with TRBD1 matching over 8 bases. Germline V gene lookup returns CDR1 MNHNS and CDR2 SASEGT. The CDR3 has 16 amino acids. After removal of 2 bases from V and 0 bases from J, the junction contained 3 bases not matched to a gene. The CDR3 reads CASSELGQVAKNIQYF. CDR3 DNA: TGTGCCAGCAGTGAACTGGGACAGGTAGCCAAAAACATTCAGTACTTC.

The CDR3 sequence: CASSKAVDRYYNQPQHF. The CDR3 coding sequence is TGTGCCAGTAGTAAAGCCGTAGACAGGTACTACAATCAGCCCCAGCATTTT. The V call is TRBV19, the J call TRBJ1-5, with D perhaps TRBD1 (6 bases). Per the germline V gene, CDR1 is LNHDA and CDR2 is SQIVND (reference sequence). There are 17 residues in the CDR3. Trimming cost V 4 bases and J 3 bases, with 19 bases left between them.

The chain's CDR3 is CASSRLSDRGGEKLFF. The CDR3, as DNA: TGTGCCAGCAGCCGCCTATCGGACAGGGGCGGAGAAAAACTGTTTTTT. This chain connects TRBV6-6 to TRBJ1-4, with TRBD1 matching over 9 bases. V shed 6 bases and J 8 bases; nucleotides not matched to a gene: 13. The CDR3 runs 16 residues. CDR1 and CDR2 (germline): MNHNY, SVGAGI (reference sequence).

The chain uses TRBV4-1 and TRBJ1-1, with D possibly TRBD1 on 5 matching bases. Trimming took 7 bases from V and 8 from J, leaving 20 bases between them. Germline V gene lookup returns CDR1 MGHRA and CDR2 YSYEKL. The CDR3 totals 14 residues. The CDR3 region has the DNA TGCGCCAGCAACCTTCGGACACCCCCGTGGGAAGCTTTCTTT. Its protein is CASNLRTPPWEAFF.

The chain uses TRBV28 and TRBJ1-3; D uncertain. V shed 1 base and J shed 4 bases, with 17 bases lying between them. There are 17 residues in the CDR3. CDR1 and CDR2 (germline): MDHEN, SYDVKM. The CDR3 DNA sequence: TGTGCCAGCAGTTTATTTTCCTTAATGGCAGGAGGAAACACCATATATTTT. It translates to CASSLFSLMAGGNTIYF.

The CDR3 coding sequence is TGCGCCAGCCCCCCGGTGGAGCCCCAGCATTTT. Translated: CASPPVEPQHF. The J gene is TRBJ1-5, the V gene TRBV23-1; D gene uncertain. TRBV23-1 has ORF status, its function being uncertain. Trimming removed 8 bases from V and 8 bases from J, with 10 bases in between. The CDR3 runs 11 residues.

The chain employs TRBV4-2 and TRBJ2-7, with 15 bases aligning to TRBD2. The germline gives CDR1 LGHNA, CDR2 YNFKEQ. J lost 5 bases, V lost 4 bases, and 6 bases had no gene match. There are 16 residues in the CDR3. CDR3 nucleotides: TGTGCCAGCAGCCCCCGGACTAGCGGGAGGGCCGACGAGCAGTACTTC. Protein: CASSPRTSGRADEQYF.

J is TRBJ1-2 and V is TRBV3-1 (or the pseudogene TRBV3-2); D possibly corresponds to TRBD1 (6 bases). CDR1 and CDR2 from the germline V gene are LGHDT and YNNKEL (reference sequence). Trimming took off 4 bases at V and 5 bases at J, with 17 bases between the two ends. The CDR3 totals 15 residues. The CDR3 DNA sequence: TGTGCCAGCAGCCTTTACAGGGTCGGAAGGTATGGCTACACCTTC. The encoded protein is CASSLYRVGRYGYTF.